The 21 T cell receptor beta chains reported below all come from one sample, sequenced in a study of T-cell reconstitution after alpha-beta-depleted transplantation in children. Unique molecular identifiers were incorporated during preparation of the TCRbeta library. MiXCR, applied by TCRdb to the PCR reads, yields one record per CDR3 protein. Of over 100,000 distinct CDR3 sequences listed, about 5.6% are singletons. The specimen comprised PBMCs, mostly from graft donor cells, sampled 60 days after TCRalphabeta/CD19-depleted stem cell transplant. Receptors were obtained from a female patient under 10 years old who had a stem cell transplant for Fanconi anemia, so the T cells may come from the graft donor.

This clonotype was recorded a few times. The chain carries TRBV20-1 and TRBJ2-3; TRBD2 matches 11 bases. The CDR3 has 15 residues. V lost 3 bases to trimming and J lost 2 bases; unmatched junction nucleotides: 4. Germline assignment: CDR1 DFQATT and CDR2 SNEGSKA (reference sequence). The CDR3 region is CSASALAGDTDTQYF. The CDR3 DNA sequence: TGCAGTGCTAGCGCACTAGCGGGGGACACAGATACGCAGTATTTT.

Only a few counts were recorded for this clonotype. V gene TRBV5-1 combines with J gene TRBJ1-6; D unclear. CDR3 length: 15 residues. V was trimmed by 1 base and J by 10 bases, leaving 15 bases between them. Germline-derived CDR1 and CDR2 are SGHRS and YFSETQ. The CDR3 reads CASSLLDIKRSPLHF. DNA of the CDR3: TGCGCCAGCAGCTTGCTTGATATCAAAAGGTCACCCCTCCACTTT.

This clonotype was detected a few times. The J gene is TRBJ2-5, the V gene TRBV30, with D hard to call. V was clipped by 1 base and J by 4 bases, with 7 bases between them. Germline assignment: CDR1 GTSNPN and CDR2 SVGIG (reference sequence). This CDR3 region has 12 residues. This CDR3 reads CAWSESRETQYF. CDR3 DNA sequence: TGTGCCTGGAGTGAGTCAAGAGAGACCCAGTACTTC.

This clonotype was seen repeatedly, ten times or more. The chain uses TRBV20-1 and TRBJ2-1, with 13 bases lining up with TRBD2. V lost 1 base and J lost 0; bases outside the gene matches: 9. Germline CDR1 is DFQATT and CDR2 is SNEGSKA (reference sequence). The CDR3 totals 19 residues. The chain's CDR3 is CSARGRLAGGIPSYNEQFF. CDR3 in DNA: TGCAGTGCTAGAGGTCGACTAGCGGGAGGCATTCCCTCCTACAATGAGCAGTTCTTC.

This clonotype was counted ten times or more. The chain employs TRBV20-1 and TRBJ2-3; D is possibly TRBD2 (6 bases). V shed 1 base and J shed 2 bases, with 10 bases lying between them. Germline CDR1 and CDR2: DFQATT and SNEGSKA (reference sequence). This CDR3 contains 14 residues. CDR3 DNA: TGCAGTGCTAGAGTCATAGCGGCCACAGATACGCAGTATTTT. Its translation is CSARVIAATDTQYF.

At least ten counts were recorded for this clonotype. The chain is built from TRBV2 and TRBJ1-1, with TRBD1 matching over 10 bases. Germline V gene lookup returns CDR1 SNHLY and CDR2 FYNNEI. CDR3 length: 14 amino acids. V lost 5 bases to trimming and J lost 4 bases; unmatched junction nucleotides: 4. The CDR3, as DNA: TGTGCCAGCAGTAACGACAGGGGGCTCACTGAAGCTTTCTTT. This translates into CASSNDRGLTEAFF. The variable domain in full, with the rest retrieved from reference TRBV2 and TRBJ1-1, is EPEVTQTPSHQVTQMGQEVILRCVPISNHLYFYWYRQILGQKVEFLVSFYNNEISEKSEIFDDQFSVERPDGSNFTLKIRSTKLEDSAMYFCASSNDRGLTEAFFGQGTRLTVV.

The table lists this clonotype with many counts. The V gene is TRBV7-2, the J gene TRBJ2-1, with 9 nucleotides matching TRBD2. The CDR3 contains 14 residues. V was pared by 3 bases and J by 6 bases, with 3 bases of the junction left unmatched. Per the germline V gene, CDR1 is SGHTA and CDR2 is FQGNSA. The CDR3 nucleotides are TGTGCCAGCAGCTTTGCGACTAGCGGCAATGAGCAGTTCTTC. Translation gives CASSFATSGNEQFF.

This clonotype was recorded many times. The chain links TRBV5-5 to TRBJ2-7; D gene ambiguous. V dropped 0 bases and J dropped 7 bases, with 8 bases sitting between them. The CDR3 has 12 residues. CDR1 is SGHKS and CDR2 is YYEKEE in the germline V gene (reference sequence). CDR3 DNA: TGTGCCAGCAGCTTGGGGTTGACGGAGCAGTACTTC. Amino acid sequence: CASSLGLTEQYF.

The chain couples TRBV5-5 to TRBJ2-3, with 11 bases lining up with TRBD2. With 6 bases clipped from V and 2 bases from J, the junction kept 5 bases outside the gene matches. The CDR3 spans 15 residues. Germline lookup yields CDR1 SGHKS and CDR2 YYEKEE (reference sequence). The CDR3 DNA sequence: TGTGCCAGCAACTTAGCGGGAGGGCCCACAGATACGCAGTATTTT. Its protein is CASNLAGGPTDTQYF.

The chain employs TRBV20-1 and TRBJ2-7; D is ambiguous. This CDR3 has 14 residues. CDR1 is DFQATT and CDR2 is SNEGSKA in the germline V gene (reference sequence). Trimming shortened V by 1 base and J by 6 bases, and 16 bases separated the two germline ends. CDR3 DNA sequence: TGCAGTGCTAGAGCCCTGAGACCCTTGGGCGAGCAGTACTTC. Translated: CSARALRPLGEQYF.

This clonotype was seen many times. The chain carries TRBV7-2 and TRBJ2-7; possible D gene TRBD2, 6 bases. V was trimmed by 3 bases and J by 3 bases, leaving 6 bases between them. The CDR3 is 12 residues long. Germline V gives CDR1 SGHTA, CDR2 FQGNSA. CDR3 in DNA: TGTGCCAGCAGCTTGACTAGCTACGAGCAGTACTTC. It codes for CASSLTSYEQYF. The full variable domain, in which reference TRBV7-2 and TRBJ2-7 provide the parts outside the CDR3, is GAGVSQSPSNKVTEKGKDVELRCDPISGHTALYWYRQSLGQGLEFLIYFQGNSAPDKSGLPSDRFSAERTGGSVSTLTIQRTQQEDSAVYLCASSLTSYEQYFGPGTRLTVT.

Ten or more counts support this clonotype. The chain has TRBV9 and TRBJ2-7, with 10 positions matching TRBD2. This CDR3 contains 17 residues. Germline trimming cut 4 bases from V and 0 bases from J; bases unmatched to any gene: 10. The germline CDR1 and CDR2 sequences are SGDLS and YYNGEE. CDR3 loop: CASSPLWTSGSSYEQYF. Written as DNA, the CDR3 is TGTGCCAGCAGCCCACTGTGGACTAGCGGCTCCTCCTACGAGCAGTACTTC.

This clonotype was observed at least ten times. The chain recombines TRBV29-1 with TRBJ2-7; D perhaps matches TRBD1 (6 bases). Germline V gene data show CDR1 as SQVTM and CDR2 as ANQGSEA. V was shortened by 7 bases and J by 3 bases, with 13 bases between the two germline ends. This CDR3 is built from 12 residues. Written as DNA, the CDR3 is TGCAGCGCAAAGGACAGATTCTACGAGCAGTACTTC. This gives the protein CSAKDRFYEQYF.

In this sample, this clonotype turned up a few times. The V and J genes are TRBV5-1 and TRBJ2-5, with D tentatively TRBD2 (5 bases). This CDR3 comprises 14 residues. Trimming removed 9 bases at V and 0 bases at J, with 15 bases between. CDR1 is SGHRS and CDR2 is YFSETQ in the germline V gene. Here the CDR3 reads CATALRTYQETQYF. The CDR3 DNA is TGCGCCACCGCACTGAGGACTTACCAAGAGACCCAGTACTTC.

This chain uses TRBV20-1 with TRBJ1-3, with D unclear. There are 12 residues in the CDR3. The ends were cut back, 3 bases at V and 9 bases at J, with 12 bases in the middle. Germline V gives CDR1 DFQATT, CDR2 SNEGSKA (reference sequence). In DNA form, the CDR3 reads TGCAGTGCTAGGGATCTAATAAGCACCATATATTTT. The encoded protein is CSARDLISTIYF.

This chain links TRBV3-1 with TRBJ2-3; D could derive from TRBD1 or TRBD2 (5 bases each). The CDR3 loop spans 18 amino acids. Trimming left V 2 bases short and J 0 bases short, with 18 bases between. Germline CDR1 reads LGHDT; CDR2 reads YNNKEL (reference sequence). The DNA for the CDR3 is TGTGCCAGCAGCCAAAGTCTAACGGGGCGGCCTAGCACAGATACGCAGTATTTT. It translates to CASSQSLTGRPSTDTQYF.

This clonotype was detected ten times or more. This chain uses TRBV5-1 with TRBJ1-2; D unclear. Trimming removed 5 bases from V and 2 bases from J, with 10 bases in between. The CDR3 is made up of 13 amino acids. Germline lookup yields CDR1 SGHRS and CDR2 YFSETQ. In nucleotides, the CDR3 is TGCGCCAGCAGGCCCGGCCCCAACTATGGCTACACCTTC. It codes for CASRPGPNYGYTF.

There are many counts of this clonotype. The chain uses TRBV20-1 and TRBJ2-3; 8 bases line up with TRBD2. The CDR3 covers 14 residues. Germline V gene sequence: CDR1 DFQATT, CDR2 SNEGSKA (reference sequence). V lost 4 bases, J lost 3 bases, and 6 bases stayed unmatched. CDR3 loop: CSATKAGATDTQYF. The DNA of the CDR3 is TGCAGTGCTACCAAAGCGGGAGCAACAGATACGCAGTATTTT.

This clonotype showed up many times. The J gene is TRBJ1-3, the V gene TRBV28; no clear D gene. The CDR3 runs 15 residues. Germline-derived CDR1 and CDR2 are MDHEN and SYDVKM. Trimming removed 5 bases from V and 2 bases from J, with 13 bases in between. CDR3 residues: CASSRLQNPGNTIYF. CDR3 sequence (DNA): TGTGCCAGCAGTAGGTTACAGAACCCTGGAAACACCATATATTTT. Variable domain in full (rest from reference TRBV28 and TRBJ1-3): DVKVTQSSRYLVKRTGEKVFLECVQDMDHENMFWYRQDPGLGLRLIYFSYDVKMKEKGDIPEGYSVSREKKERFSLILESASTNQTSMYLCASSRLQNPGNTIYFGEGSWLTVV.

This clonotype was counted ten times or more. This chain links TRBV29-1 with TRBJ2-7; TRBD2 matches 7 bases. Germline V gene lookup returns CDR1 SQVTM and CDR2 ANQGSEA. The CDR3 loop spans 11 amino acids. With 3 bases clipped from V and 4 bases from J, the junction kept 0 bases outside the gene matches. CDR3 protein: CSVDSGYEQYF. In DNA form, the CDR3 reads TGCAGCGTTGATAGCGGGTACGAGCAGTACTTC.

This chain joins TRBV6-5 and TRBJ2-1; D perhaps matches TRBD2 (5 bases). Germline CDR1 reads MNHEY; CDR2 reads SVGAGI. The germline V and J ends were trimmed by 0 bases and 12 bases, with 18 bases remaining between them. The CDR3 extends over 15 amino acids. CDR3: CASSYSMLSGVGQFF. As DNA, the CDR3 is TGTGCCAGCAGTTACTCGATGTTGAGCGGTGTAGGGCAGTTCTTC.